This T cell receptor beta chain was sequenced for a study of OX40 agonist ivuxolimab in advanced cancers. Overall study: Eligibility admitted prior anti-PD-1, anti-PD-L1 or anti-CTLA-4 therapy; roughly 40% had some.

The data were produced by immunoSEQ multiplex PCR, yet TCRdb's version contains in-frame clones alone and is incomplete. The sample consists of tens of thousands of clones, approximately 92% of them appearing once. With 6 bases removed from V and 0 bases from J, the gap between germline ends came to 18 bases. Looked up from germline, CDR1 is SEHNR and CDR2 is FQNEAQ (reference sequence). The length of the CDR3 is 17 residues. Autoimmune disease history or systemic immunosuppression led to patient exclusion. The investigators sampled blood at baseline, at cycle 4 day 1, and at cycle 7 day 1. The clonotype was recovered from an adult with an advanced solid tumor such as melanoma, head and neck, liver or kidney cancer. The input for sequencing was CD4+ or CD8+ T cells sorted from blood, taken in a trial of the OX40 agonist ivuxolimab. This sequence joins TRBV7-9 and TRBJ1-3; a possible D gene is TRBD1 (6 bases). The CDR3 sequence: CASSPVAGGYSGNTIYF. In DNA, the CDR3 is TGTGCCAGCAGTCCCGTGGCGGGGGGCTACTCTGGAAACACCATATATTTT.